The rows below give T cell receptor beta chains drawn from one sample of a study of T cell responses to AZD1222 COVID-19 vaccine. Libraries were prepared by immunoSEQ multiplex PCR; TCRdb keeps only in-frame clonotypes and omits some of them. The data show about 140,000 clones, approximately 90% seen once. The material sequenced was peripheral blood, taken 28 days after the second AZD1222 dose. Receptors were obtained from an adult who received the AZD1222 COVID-19 vaccine. The CDR3 runs from the conserved cysteine through the conserved F or W. A D gene is named only where the DNA matches it firmly. The listing skips clone size in some rows; elsewhere it reads once, few, many or a size class.

clone_size j_call d_call v_call cdr3_nt cdr3_aa
NA TRBJ2-1 TRBD2 TRBV5-1 TGCGCCAGCAGCTTGATGACTAGCGGGTATGGGGATGAGCAGTTCTTC CASSLMTSGYGDEQFF
NA TRBJ2-1 TRBD2 TRBV19 TGTGCCAGTTCAATCCGCGGGGGTCGATACAATGAGCAGTTCTTC CASSIRGGRYNEQFF
once TRBJ1-1 NA TRBV7-2 TGTGCCAGCAGCCGCCGACAGCTTACTGAAGCTTTCTTT CASSRRQLTEAFF
NA TRBJ2-1 NA TRBV5-1 TGCGCCAGCAGCCCGAACAATGAGCAGTTCTTC CASSPNNEQFF
NA TRBJ1-2 NA TRBV7-2 TGTGCCAGCAGCCTTAGAGGCTATGGCTACACCTTC CASSLRGYGYTF
NA TRBJ1-6 NA TRBV7-9 TGTGCCAGCAGCTCATGGACGGGGAATTCACCCCTCCACTTT CASSSWTGNSPLHF
few TRBJ2-1 NA TRBV9 TGTGCCAGCAGCGTAGGGGGACAAGGTGAGCAGTTCTTC CASSVGGQGEQFF
once TRBJ1-2 TRBD1 TRBV7-9 TGTGCCAGCTCGGAGGGGGCGCGAAGTGGCTACACCTTC CASSEGARSGYTF
few TRBJ2-1 TRBD2 TRBV5-1 TGCGCCAGCAGCTCAATGACTAGCGGCGCATACAATGAGCAGTTCTTC CASSSMTSGAYNEQFF
NA TRBJ1-6 NA TRBV5-5 TGTGCCAGCAGCAGAGGGAATTCACCCCTCCACTTT CASSRGNSPLHF
NA TRBJ1-2 TRBD1 TRBV9 TGTGCCAGCAGCTTAACGGACAGGGCTGGCTACACCTTC CASSLTDRAGYTF
once TRBJ1-6 TRBD1 TRBV28 TGTGCCAGCAGTTCCGGACAGGGTGGCTCCTATAATTCACCCCTCCACTTT CASSSGQGGSYNSPLHF
NA TRBJ2-1 TRBD2 TRBV7-6 TGTGCCAGCAGCTCCTCGACTAGCAGGGATGAGCAGTTCTTC CASSSSTSRDEQFF
NA TRBJ1-2 NA TRBV24-1 TGTGCCACCAGTGACCCTGGACAGCCTAGAGAGGGCTACACCTTC CATSDPGQPREGYTF
once TRBJ1-6 NA TRBV6-5 TGTGCCAGCGGATCCACCTATAATTCACCCCTCCACTTT CASGSTYNSPLHF
NA TRBJ2-2 TRBD2 TRBV24-1 TGTGCCACCAGTGATTCGGGACTACACACCGGGGAGCTGTTTTTT CATSDSGLHTGELFF
NA TRBJ1-2 TRBD1 TRBV11-2 TGTGCCAGCAGCTTAGATCCAGGGACAGGGGCGAACTATGGCTACACCTTC CASSLDPGTGANYGYTF